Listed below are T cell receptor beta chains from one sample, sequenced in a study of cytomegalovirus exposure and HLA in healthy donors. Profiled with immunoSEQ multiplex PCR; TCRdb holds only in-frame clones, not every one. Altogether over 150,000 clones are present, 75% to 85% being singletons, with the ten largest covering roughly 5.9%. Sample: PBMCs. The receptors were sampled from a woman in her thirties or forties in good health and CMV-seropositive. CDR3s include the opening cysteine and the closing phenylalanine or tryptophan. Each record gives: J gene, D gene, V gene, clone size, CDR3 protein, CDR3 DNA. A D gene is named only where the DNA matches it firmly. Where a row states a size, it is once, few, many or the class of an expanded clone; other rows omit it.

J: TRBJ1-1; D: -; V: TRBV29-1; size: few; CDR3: CSVESYTEAFF; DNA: TGCAGCGTTGAATCCTACACTGAAGCTTTCTTT
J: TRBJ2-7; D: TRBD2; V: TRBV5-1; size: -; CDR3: CASSLLERDREQYF; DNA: TGCGCCAGCAGCTTGTTGGAGCGGGATCGGGAGCAGTACTTC
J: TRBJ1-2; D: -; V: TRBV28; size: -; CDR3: CASSPVSSNYGYTF; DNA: TGTGCCAGCAGCCCTGTGTCCTCTAACTATGGCTACACCTTC
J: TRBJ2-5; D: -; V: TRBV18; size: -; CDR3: CASSPPGGSPRETQYF; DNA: TGTGCCAGCTCACCACCTGGGGGCAGCCCCCGAGAGACCCAGTACTTC
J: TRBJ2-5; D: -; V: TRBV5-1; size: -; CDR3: CASRETASETQYF; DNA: TGCGCCAGTCGTGAGACAGCCTCGGAGACCCAGTACTTC
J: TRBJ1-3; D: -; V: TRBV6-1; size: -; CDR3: CASSEAAEGTGSTIYF; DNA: TGTGCCAGCAGTGAAGCGGCGGAGGGGACTGGAAGCACCATATATTTT
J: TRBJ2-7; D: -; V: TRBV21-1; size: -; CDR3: CASSMPGEDYEQYF; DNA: TGTGCCAGCAGCATGCCTGGGGAGGATTACGAGCAGTACTTC
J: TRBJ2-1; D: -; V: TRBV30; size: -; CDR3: CACQKAGYNEQFF; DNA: TGTGCCTGCCAAAAGGCGGGATACAATGAGCAGTTCTTC
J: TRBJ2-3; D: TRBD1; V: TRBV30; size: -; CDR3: CAWMNRDSGTQYF; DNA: TGTGCCTGGATGAACCGGGACAGCGGTACGCAGTATTTT
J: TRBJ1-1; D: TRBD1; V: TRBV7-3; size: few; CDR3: CASSLMAGGNTEAFF; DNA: TGTGCCAGCAGCTTGATGGCAGGGGGAAACACTGAAGCTTTCTTT
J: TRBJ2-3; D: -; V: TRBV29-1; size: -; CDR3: CSVAQGLSFLRIDTQYF; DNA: TGCAGCGTTGCTCAGGGTCTCAGTTTTCTGCGTATTGATACGCAGTATTTT
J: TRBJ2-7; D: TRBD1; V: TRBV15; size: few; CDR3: CATSRGQETYEQYF; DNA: TGTGCCACCAGCAGGGGACAGGAAACCTACGAGCAGTACTTC
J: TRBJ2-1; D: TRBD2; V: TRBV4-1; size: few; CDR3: CASSQDITSAHNEQFF; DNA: TGCGCCAGCAGCCAAGATATAACTAGCGCGCACAATGAGCAGTTCTTC
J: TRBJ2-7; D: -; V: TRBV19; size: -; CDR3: CASSMGSVTPHEQYF; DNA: TGTGCCAGTAGTATGGGCTCAGTGACCCCCCACGAGCAGTACTTC
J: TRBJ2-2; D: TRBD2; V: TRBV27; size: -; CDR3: CASGGTSGYLKNNTGELFF; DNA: TGTGCCAGCGGGGGGACTAGCGGATACCTGAAGAACAACACCGGGGAGCTGTTTTTT
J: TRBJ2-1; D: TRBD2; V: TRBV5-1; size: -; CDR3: CASSPQGLAGTGHNEQFF; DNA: TGCGCCAGCAGCCCCCAGGGACTAGCGGGAACGGGCCACAATGAGCAGTTCTTC
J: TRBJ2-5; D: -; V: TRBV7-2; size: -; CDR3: CASSLEGTQIGTQYF; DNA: TGTGCCAGCAGCTTAGAAGGGACTCAAATCGGGACCCAGTACTTC
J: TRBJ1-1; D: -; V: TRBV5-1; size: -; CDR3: CASSTATEAFF; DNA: TGCGCCAGCAGCACAGCCACTGAAGCTTTCTTT
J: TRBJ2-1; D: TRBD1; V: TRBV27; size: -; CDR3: CASSLDRGGNNEQFF; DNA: TGTGCCAGCAGCCTGGACAGGGGGGGAAACAATGAGCAGTTCTTC
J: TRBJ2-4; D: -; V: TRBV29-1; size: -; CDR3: CSVEEMRQQNIQYF; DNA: TGCAGCGTTGAAGAAATGCGACAGCAAAACATTCAGTACTTC
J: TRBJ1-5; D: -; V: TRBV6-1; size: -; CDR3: CASSERVTRGQPQHF; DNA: TGTGCCAGCAGTGAACGGGTCACAAGGGGTCAGCCCCAGCATTTT
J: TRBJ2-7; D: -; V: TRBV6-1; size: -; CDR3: CASSGPEITGEQYF; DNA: TGTGCCAGCTCAGGGCCAGAAATCACCGGCGAGCAGTACTTC
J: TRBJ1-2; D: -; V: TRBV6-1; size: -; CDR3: CASSDVGAWGYTF; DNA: TGTGCCAGCAGTGATGTGGGGGCTTGGGGCTACACCTTC
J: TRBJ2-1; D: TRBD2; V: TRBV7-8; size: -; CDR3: CASSLELAGGYEQFF; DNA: TGTGCCAGCAGCTTAGAACTAGCGGGAGGGTATGAGCAGTTCTTC
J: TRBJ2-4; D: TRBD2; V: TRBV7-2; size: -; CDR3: CASSLLAGGPKNIQYF; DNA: TGTGCCAGCAGCTTACTAGCGGGAGGGCCCAAAAACATTCAGTACTTC
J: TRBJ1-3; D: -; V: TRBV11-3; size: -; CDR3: CASSRLGQGNTIYF; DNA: TGTGCCAGCAGCCGCTTGGGGCAGGGAAACACCATATATTTT
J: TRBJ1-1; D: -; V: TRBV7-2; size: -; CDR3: CATPVGNEAFF; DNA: TGTGCCACCCCCGTCGGGAATGAAGCTTTCTTT
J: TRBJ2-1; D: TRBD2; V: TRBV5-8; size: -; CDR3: CASSLKIAGFFYNEQFF; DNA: TGTGCCAGCAGCTTGAAGATAGCGGGGTTCTTTTACAATGAGCAGTTCTTC
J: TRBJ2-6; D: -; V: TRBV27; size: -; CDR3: CASSLEAGANVLTF; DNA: TGTGCCAGCAGTTTAGAGGCTGGGGCCAACGTCCTGACTTTC
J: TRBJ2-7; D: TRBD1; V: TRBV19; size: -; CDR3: CASSPRTGNYEQYF; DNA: TGTGCCAGTAGTCCCAGGACAGGCAACTACGAGCAGTACTTC
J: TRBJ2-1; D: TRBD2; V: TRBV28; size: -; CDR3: CASRGGLAVTNEQFF; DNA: TGTGCCAGCAGAGGTGGACTAGCGGTTACCAATGAGCAGTTCTTC